The 20 T cell receptor beta chains given below trace back to one sample, sequenced in a study of Ad26.COV2.S vaccination and SARS-CoV-2 variants (dated by TCRdb to the early 2020s). Libraries were constructed by the immunoSEQ multiplex PCR assay. TCRdb re-hosts the immuneACCESS table, in-frame sequences only. Its copies lack some clones; in the studies checked, an unresolved V gene accounts for under half of them, and the cause for the rest is not known. For this sample the table gives 440,000 or so clones, of which less than 95% were detected only once. Less than 4.5% of the sample belongs to the ten largest clones. The intended sense of this specimen's treatment or condition label: roughly 19 received Ad26.COV2.S at low or high dose, single or two shots; about 5 received placebo; per-sample allocation not given. For vaccine and placebo recipients, the sequenced repertoires came from samples collected on day 63 after the first injection.

The input for sequencing was peripheral blood, taken in a trial of Ad26.COV2.S vaccine versus placebo. The receptors come from a person aged 18 to 59 who received the Ad26.COV2.S COVID-19 vaccine or a placebo.

The V call is TRBV7-2, the J call TRBJ2-5; D might be TRBD1 or TRBD2, each matching 5 bases. This CDR3 is 16 amino acids long. Looked up from germline, CDR1 is SGHTA and CDR2 is FQGNSA. V was pared by 3 bases and J by 5 bases, with 19 bases between. DNA for the CDR3: TGTGCCAGCAGCTTCACCCCGGGGCTAGTTGGGGAGACCCAGTACTTC. As protein: CASSFTPGLVGETQYF.

The J gene is TRBJ1-2, the V gene TRBV28, with a tentative D call TRBD1 (5 bases). Germline V CDR1 and CDR2: MDHEN, SYDVKM. This CDR3 is built from 14 residues. V was pared by 3 bases and J by 2 bases, with 10 bases between. CDR3 DNA: TGTGCCAGCAGTTTCCTCGACAGAAACTATGGCTACACCTTC. Translated: CASSFLDRNYGYTF.

The chain couples TRBV19 to TRBJ1-6; unclear D gene. The CDR3 extends over 14 amino acids. V lost 5 bases to trimming and J lost 5 bases, with 10 bases between them. Germline assignment: CDR1 LNHDA and CDR2 SQIVND (reference sequence). The CDR3 DNA is TGTGCCAGTAGTTTAGCCGAAAATAATTCACCCCTCCACTTT. Its protein product is CASSLAENNSPLHF. Drawing the rest from reference TRBV19 and TRBJ1-6, the complete variable domain is DGGITQSPKYLFRKEGQNVTLSCEQNLNHDAMYWYRQDPGQGLRLIYYSQIVNDFQKGDIAEGYSVSREKKESFPLTVTSAQKNPTAFYLCASSLAENNSPLHFGNGTRLTVT.

This chain uses TRBV7-2 with TRBJ2-2; the match to TRBD1 covers 7 bases. The CDR3 sequence is 15 residues long. The junction had 9 bases not matched to a gene; V was cut back by 4 bases and J by 7 bases. Germline assignment: CDR1 SGHTA and CDR2 FQGNSA. The CDR3 protein is CASSYYHRGGGELFF. Here the CDR3 DNA reads TGTGCCAGCAGCTACTACCACAGGGGCGGCGGGGAGCTGTTTTTT.

This chain links TRBV14 with TRBJ2-5; D remains unclear. Germline values: CDR1 SGHDN, CDR2 FVKESK. This CDR3 is 15 amino acids long. V shed 3 bases and J shed 9 bases, with 20 bases lying between them. In nucleotides, the CDR3 is TGTGCCAGCAGCCAGGTCGGGCCTGGGGATGGAGCCCAGTACTTC. It encodes CASSQVGPGDGAQYF.

The chain combines TRBV28 with TRBJ2-7, with TRBD1 identical over 9 bases. This CDR3 spans 16 amino acids. J gave up 2 bases and V 5 bases, and 10 bases lay outside the gene matches. Germline values: CDR1 MDHEN, CDR2 SYDVKM. CDR3 amino acids: CASSTPGQGGTYEQYF. The CDR3 coding sequence is TGTGCCAGCAGTACCCCGGGACAGGGCGGAACCTACGAGCAGTACTTC.

This sequence joins TRBV7-2 and TRBJ1-5, with TRBD1 matching 11 bases. Trimming removed 1 base from V and 6 bases from J; junction bases left unmatched: 5. The germline CDR1 and CDR2 sequences are SGHTA and FQGNSA. The CDR3 spans 16 residues. As DNA, the CDR3 is TGTGCCAGCAGCTTAGTGGGGACAGGGGGACCTCAGCCCCAGCATTTT. Protein: CASSLVGTGGPQPQHF.

This chain joins TRBV28 and TRBJ2-1; possibly TRBD1 for D (6 bases). Trimming left V 2 bases short and J 4 bases short, with 12 bases between. The CDR3 has 15 residues. Germline V gene lookup returns CDR1 MDHEN and CDR2 SYDVKM. In nucleotides, the CDR3 is TGTGCCAGCAGTTTAACGGACAGACAATACAATGAGCAGTTCTTC. It specifies CASSLTDRQYNEQFF.

The chain joins TRBV5-5 to TRBJ2-1, with 7 bases identical to TRBD2. Germline V gene sequence: CDR1 SGHKS, CDR2 YYEKEE (reference sequence). This CDR3 comprises 17 residues. Trimming took 3 bases from V and 6 from J; bases not matched to a gene: 15. This CDR3 is CASSYHIGTTWGNEQFF. CDR3 nucleotide sequence: TGTGCCAGCAGCTACCACATAGGGACTACCTGGGGCAATGAGCAGTTCTTC.

This sequence joins TRBV7-7 and TRBJ2-5, with 7 bases matching TRBD2. Germline-derived CDR1 and CDR2 are SSHAT and FNYEAQ (reference sequence). This CDR3 has 16 residues. V dropped 5 bases and J dropped 5; count of bases not matched to a gene: 14. CDR3 in DNA: TGTGCCAGCAGCCCCCTCGGGGCGGGAGCTGCTGAGACCCAGTACTTC. Amino acid sequence: CASSPLGAGAAETQYF.

As DNA, the CDR3 is TGTGCCACCAGTGACCCCGTTGGGGGAAACAATGAGCAGTTCTTC. It specifies CATSDPVGGNNEQFF. V and J are TRBV24-1 and TRBJ2-1, with D possibly being TRBD1 or TRBD2 (5 bases each). This CDR3 is 15 amino acids long. V was cut by 4 bases and J by 5 bases, with 14 bases left in between. Germline CDR1 and CDR2: KGHDR and SFDVKD.

The CDR3 region has the DNA TGTGCCAGCAGCTTACCACAGGGGGTCAGAGAGACCCAGTACTTC. Protein sequence: CASSLPQGVRETQYF. V and J are TRBV7-2 and TRBJ2-5; 8 nucleotides line up with TRBD1. CDR1 and CDR2 (germline): SGHTA, FQGNSA. This CDR3 is built from 15 residues. With V trimmed by 2 bases and J by 4 bases, 6 bases remained unmatched.

The sample holds a few counts of this clone. CDR3: CASSPIPLTGTGELFF. The DNA of the CDR3 is TGCGCCAGCAGCCCGATCCCGTTGACAGGAACCGGGGAGCTGTTTTTT. V usage is TRBV5-1 and J usage is TRBJ2-2; TRBD1 might be the D (6 bases). This CDR3 has 16 amino acids. Trimming pared 4 bases from V and 5 bases from J, leaving 18 bases between. In germline, CDR1 is SGHRS, CDR2 YFSETQ.

This clone was observed a single time. The rearrangement joins TRBV4-2 to TRBJ2-7; TRBD1 aligns across 8 bases. CDR1 is LGHNA, CDR2 YNFKEQ, per germline. The CDR3 contains 15 residues. The V segment lost 4 bases and the J segment 5 bases; nucleotides outside the gene matches: 10. The DNA for the CDR3 is TGTGCCAGCAGCCCGACAGTACAGGGGGGCGACGAGCAGTACTTC. This gives the protein CASSPTVQGGDEQYF.

This chain connects TRBV7-2 to TRBJ2-2; a possible D gene is TRBD1 (5 bases). The V gene lost 1 base and the J gene lost 3 bases, with 9 bases spanning the gap. The CDR3 runs to 15 residues. CDR1 is SGHTA and CDR2 is FQGNSA in the germline V gene. CDR3 sequence: CASSLGGAHTGELFF. CDR3 nucleotides: TGTGCCAGCAGCTTAGGTGGGGCCCACACCGGGGAGCTGTTTTTT.

The chain joins TRBV9 to TRBJ2-3; no clear D. The germline V and J ends were trimmed by 4 bases and 4 bases, with 16 bases remaining between them. Germline V CDR1 and CDR2: SGDLS, YYNGEE. The CDR3 is made up of 15 amino acids. The CDR3 region has the DNA TGTGCCAGCAGCCTGAGAGAGGTTCCCCCAGATACGCAGTATTTT. Translated: CASSLREVPPDTQYF.

The CDR3 is CASSGLAESYEQYF. DNA of the CDR3: TGTGCCAGCAGCGGACTAGCGGAGTCCTACGAGCAGTACTTC. This chain uses TRBV9 with TRBJ2-7; TRBD2 aligns across 9 bases. The germline CDR1 and CDR2 sequences are SGDLS and YYNGEE. Losses at the gene ends were 3 bases for V and 1 base for J; bases not matched to a gene: 2. The CDR3 covers 14 residues.

The gene calls are TRBV5-6 and TRBJ1-2; unclear D gene. The CDR3 sequence is 13 residues long. Germline V gene sequence: CDR1 SGHDT, CDR2 YYEEEE. V lost 4 bases and J 4 bases, leaving 11 bases between the germline ends. CDR3 sequence: CASSEGRLYGYTF. CDR3 coding DNA: TGTGCCAGCAGCGAAGGCCGACTCTATGGCTACACCTTC.

V gene TRBV29-1 combines with J gene TRBJ1-2; D is possibly TRBD1 (6 bases). Germline CDR1 is SQVTM and CDR2 is ANQGSEA. This CDR3 has 13 amino acids. Trimming took off 1 base at V and 6 bases at J, with 12 bases between the two ends. DNA for the CDR3: TGCAGCGTTGAAGCCAGGGGTCCCCATGGCTACACCTTC. Protein sequence: CSVEARGPHGYTF. The full variable domain, rest sourced from reference TRBV29-1 and TRBJ1-2, is SAVISQKPSRDICQRGTSLTIQCQVDSQVTMMFWYRQQPGQSLTLIATANQGSEATYESGFVIDKFPISRPNLTFSTLTVSNMSPEDSSIYLCSVEARGPHGYTFGSGTRLTVV.

J is TRBJ1-5 and V is TRBV21-1. TRBV21-1 is shown as a pseudogene. The CDR3 spans 14 residues. DNA for the CDR3: TGTGCCAGCATAGAAGGCGCGGTGGGGAAGCCCCAGCATTTT. Protein product: CASIEGAVGKPQHF.